The following is a T cell receptor (beta chain) sequence with its context. It lacks a known antigen. No much larger clone exists at a distance of one base, and base qualities are not known. Its CDR3 holds 14 amino acids, cysteine through phenylalanine. The DNA shown is the 42-base CDR3, in frame from base 1. Unmatched junction bases come to 7, with V trimmed by 5 bases and J by 3 bases. CDR1 and CDR2 were assigned from the germline V gene as ENHRY and SYGVKD. The time point label corresponds to: persistent/refractory GD, antithyroid drugs over 5 years with positive TRAb. For both TCR sequencing and RNA sequencing, RNA was extracted from PBMCs in TRIzol. Graves' disease was diagnosed according to American Thyroid Association guidelines. The patients came from an endocrinology department in Xi'an, China. From each patient, around 9.3 milliliters of peripheral blood was collected into an EDTA anticoagulant tube. Ficoll Paque Plus density gradient separation was used to isolate PBMCs, and no additional T cell sorting was done. An Agilent 2100 Bioanalyzer and agarose gel were used to check RNA quality, while a NanoDrop 2000 measured RNA concentration.

The method behind the library was multiplex PCR. For sequencing, an Illumina HiSeq 4000 was employed. CDR3 regions were amplified by Arm-PCR with iRepertoire HTBI primers to construct TCR beta libraries. Before sequencing, the PCR products underwent gel purification. As for the original processing: Gene usage analysis of CDR3 amino acid clonotypes relied on the 62 TRBV and about 15 TRBJ segments identified across samples. COPE and FqMerger were used to merge filtered high-quality paired reads into contigs. BLAST was used to align contigs to the IMGT TRBV, TRBD and TRBJ reference genes, and CDR3 was defined following IMGT. Any clonotype with a frequency above 0.1% was counted as a highly expanded clone. Shannon entropy was used to measure repertoire diversity, and the Gini coefficient was used to measure V-J evenness. A clonotype was considered public if more than one individual shared it. TCRdb itself trimmed the public reads at Q25 with fastp, ran MiXCR and retained productive beta chains. Under each unique CDR3 protein, matching rows form one entry showing the most common genes and DNA. The authors' filters were not applied to this entry. This sample holds 360,000 or so distinct CDR3 sequences; approximately 25% were observed only once. The ten largest clones take up about 29% of the sample.

The data are from a study of regulatory T cells in long-lasting Graves disease (dated by TCRdb to about 2021). In the study overall: Persistent Graves' disease was defined as persistently positive TSH receptor autoantibodies together with antithyroid drug treatment for over 5 years. Persistent Graves' disease patients were compared with newly diagnosed Graves' disease patients by peripheral blood TCR sequencing and RNA sequencing. The study took place in China and was registered as a clinical trial. A total of around 35 samples underwent TCR sequencing, from about 13 patients with persistent Graves' disease and some 20 patients with newly diagnosed Graves' disease. In the clinical cohort, patients with persistent Graves' disease had used antithyroid drugs for an average of about 9.3 years.

Study-level results and caveats: TRBV28, TRBJ1-2 and TRBJ2-5 were preferentially used in persistent disease, while TRBV20-1 and TRBJ2-1 were favored in newly diagnosed disease. The authors noted that the small sample size was a limitation that may lower accuracy. Sequencing and analysis were limited to the TCR beta chain. Compared with newly diagnosed patients, patients with persistent Graves' disease had lower TCR Shannon entropy and fewer highly expanded clones, which suggests clonal expansion. Only peripheral blood was studied, because thyroid tissue, the primary lesion, was inaccessible. Patients with persistent disease shared more public clonotypes (around 2,500) than newly diagnosed patients did (around 930).

Sequencing was performed on peripheral blood mononuclear cells (PBMCs), taken when the disease was refractory, from a patient treated with antithyroid drugs. This sequence was found in a woman in her thirties or forties with Graves disease. Donor details come from another sample of the same person, matched by shared clones. The receptor chain draws on TRBV10-3 and TRBJ2-7, with 7 bases aligning to TRBD1. The CDR3 protein sequence reads: CAISTPGQYYEQYF. The DNA is TGTGCCATCAGTACCCCGGGACAGTACTACGAGCAGTACTTC.